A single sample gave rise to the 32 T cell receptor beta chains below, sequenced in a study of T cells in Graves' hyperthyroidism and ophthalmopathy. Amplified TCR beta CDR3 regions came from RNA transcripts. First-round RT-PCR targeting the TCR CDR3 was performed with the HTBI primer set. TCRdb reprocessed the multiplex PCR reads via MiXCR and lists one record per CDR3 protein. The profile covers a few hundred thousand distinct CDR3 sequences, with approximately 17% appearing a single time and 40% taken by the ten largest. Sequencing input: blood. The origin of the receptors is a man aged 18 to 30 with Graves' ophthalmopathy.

The CDR3 is CASSQVGLTRYEQYF. Here the CDR3 DNA reads TGTGCCAGCAGCCAAGTAGGCCTGACCAGATACGAGCAGTACTTC. This chain connects TRBV3-1 to TRBJ2-7; D unresolved. Trimming took 1 base from V and 4 from J, leaving 14 bases between them. Germline V gene data show CDR1 as LGHDT and CDR2 as YNNKEL (reference sequence). The CDR3 consists of 15 residues.

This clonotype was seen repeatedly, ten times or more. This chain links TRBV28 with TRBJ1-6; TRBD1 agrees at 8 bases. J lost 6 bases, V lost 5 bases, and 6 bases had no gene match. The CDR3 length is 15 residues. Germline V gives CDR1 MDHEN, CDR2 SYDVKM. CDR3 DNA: TGTGCCAGCAGTACCCATGGACAGGGTAATTCACCCCTCCACTTT. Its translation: CASSTHGQGNSPLHF.

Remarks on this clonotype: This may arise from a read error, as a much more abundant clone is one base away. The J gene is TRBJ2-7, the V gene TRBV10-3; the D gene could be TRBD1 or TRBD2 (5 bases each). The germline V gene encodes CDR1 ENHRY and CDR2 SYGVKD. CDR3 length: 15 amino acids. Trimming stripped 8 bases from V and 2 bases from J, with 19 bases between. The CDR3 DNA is TGTGCCATCGACAGACGGGGCAGGGATACCTACGAGCAGTACTTC. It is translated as CAIDRRGRDTYEQYF.

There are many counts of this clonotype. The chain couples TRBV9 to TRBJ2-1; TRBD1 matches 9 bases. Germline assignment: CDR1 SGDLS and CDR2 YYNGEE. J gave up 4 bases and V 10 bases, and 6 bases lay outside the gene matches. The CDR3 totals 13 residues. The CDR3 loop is CASGTGRYNEQFF. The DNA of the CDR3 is TGTGCCTCCGGGACAGGGAGGTACAATGAGCAGTTCTTC.

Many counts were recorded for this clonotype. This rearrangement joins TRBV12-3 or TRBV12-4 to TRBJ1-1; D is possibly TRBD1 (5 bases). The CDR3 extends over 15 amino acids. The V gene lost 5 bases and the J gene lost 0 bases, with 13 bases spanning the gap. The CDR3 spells CASSTGRILNTEAFF. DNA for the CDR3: TGTGCCAGCAGTACAGGACGGATACTGAACACTGAAGCTTTCTTT.

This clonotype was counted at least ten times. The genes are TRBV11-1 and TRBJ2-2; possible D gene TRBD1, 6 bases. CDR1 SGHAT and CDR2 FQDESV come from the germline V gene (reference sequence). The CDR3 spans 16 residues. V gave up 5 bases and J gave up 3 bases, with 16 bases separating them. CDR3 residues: CASSKLTGLHTGELFF. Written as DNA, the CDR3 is TGTGCCAGCAGCAAACTAACAGGGTTGCACACCGGGGAGCTGTTTTTT.

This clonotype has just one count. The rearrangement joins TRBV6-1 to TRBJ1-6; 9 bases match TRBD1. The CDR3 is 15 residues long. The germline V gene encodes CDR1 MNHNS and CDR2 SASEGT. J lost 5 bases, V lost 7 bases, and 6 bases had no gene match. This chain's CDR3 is CASTLGQGNNSPLHF. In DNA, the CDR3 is TGTGCCAGCACCCTCGGACAGGGGAATAATTCACCCCTCCACTTT.

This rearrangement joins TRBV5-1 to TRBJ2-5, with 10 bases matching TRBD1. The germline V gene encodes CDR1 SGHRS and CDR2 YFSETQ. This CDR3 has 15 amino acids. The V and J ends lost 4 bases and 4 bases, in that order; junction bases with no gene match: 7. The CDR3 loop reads CASSERTGGGETQYF. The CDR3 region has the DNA TGCGCCAGCAGCGAACGGACAGGGGGAGGAGAGACCCAGTACTTC.

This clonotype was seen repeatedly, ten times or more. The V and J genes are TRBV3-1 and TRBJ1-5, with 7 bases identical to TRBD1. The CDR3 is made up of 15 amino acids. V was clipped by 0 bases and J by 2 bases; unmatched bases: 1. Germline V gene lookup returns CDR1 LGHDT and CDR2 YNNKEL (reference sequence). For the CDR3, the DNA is TGTGCCAGCAGCCAAGATCAGGGGGGCAATCAGCCCCAGCATTTT. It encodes CASSQDQGGNQPQHF.

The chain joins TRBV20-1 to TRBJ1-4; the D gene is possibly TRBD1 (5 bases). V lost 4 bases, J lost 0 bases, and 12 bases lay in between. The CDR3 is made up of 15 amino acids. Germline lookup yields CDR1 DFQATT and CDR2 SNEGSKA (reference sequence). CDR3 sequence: CSAKNPGATNEKLFF. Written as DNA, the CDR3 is TGCAGTGCTAAGAACCCGGGGGCAACTAATGAAAAACTGTTTTTT.

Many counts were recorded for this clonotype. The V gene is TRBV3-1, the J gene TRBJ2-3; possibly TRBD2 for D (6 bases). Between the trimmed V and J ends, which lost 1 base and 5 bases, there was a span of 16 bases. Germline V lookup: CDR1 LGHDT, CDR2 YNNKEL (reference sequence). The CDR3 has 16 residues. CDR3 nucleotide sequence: TGTGCCAGCAGCCAAGGCGTGGCGGGGAAGATAGATACGCAGTATTTT. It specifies CASSQGVAGKIDTQYF.

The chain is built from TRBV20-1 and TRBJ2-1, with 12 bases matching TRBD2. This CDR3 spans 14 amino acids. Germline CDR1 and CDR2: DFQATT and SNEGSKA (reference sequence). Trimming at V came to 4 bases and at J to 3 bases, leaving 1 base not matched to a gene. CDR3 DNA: TGCAGTGCTACTAGCGGGGGGGACTACAATGAGCAGTTCTTC. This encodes CSATSGGDYNEQFF.

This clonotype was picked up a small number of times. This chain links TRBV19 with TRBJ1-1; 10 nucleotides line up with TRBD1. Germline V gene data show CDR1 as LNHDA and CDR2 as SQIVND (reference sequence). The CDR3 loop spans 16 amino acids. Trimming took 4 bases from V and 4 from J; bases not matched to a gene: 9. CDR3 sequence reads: CASSTSSGTGATEAFF. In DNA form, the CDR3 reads TGTGCCAGTAGTACCTCGTCCGGGACAGGGGCCACTGAAGCTTTCTTT.

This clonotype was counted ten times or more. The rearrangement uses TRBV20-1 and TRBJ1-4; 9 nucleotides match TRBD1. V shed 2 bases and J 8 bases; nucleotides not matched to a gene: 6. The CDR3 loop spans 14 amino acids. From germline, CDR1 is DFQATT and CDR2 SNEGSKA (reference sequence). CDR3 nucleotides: TGCAGTGCTAGAAGGACAGGGGAAGGCGAAAAACTGTTTTTT. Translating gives CSARRTGEGEKLFF.

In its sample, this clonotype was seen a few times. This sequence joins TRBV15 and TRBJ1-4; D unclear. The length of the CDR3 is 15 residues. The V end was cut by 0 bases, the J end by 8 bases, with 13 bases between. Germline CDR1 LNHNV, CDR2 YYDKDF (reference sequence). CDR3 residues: CATSRDWSGYEKLFF. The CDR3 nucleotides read TGTGCCACCAGCAGAGATTGGTCCGGGTACGAAAAACTGTTTTTT.

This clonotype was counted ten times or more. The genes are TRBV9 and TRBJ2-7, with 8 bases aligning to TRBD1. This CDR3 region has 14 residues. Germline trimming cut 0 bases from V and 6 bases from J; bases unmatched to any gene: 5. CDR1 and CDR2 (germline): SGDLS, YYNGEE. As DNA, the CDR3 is TGTGCCAGCAGCGTAGGTGCAGGGGGCGGCGAGCAGTACTTC. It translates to CASSVGAGGGEQYF.

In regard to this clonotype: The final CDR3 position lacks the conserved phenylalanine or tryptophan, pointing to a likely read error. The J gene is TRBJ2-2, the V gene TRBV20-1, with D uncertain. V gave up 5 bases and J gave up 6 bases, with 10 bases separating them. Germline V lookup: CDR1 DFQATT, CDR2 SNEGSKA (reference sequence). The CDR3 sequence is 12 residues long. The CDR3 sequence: CSARALAGELFS. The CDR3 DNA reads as TGCAGTGCTCGAGCTCTAGCCGGGGAGCTGTTTTCT.

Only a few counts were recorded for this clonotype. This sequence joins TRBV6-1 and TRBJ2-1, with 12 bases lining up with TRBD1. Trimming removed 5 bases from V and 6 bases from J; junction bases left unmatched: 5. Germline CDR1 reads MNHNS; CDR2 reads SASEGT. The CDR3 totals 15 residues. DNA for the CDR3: TGTGCCAGCAGTATCTCGGGACAGGGGGCCAATGAGCAGTTCTTC. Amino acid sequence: CASSISGQGANEQFF.

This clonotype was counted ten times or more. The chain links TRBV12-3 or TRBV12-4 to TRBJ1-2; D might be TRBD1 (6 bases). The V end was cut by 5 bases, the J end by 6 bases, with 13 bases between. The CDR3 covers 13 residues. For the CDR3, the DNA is TGTGCCAGCAGTCCTCAGGACAGTGATGGCTACACCTTC. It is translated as CASSPQDSDGYTF.

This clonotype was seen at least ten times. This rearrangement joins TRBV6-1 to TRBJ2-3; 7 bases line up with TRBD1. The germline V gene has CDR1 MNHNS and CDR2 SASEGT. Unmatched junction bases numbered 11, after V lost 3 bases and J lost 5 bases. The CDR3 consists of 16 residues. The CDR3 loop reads CASSDTGTALGDTQYF. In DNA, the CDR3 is TGTGCCAGCAGTGATACCGGGACAGCCTTAGGAGATACGCAGTATTTT.

CDR3 in amino acids: CASSDFLQAVQETQYF. In nucleotides, the CDR3 is TGTGCCAGCAGTGACTTTTTACAGGCTGTTCAAGAGACCCAGTACTTC. The V and J genes are TRBV6-1 and TRBJ2-5; D perhaps matches TRBD1 (5 bases). The ends were cut back, 3 bases at V and 2 bases at J, with 16 bases in the middle. The CDR3 runs to 16 residues. Per the germline V gene, CDR1 is MNHNS and CDR2 is SASEGT.

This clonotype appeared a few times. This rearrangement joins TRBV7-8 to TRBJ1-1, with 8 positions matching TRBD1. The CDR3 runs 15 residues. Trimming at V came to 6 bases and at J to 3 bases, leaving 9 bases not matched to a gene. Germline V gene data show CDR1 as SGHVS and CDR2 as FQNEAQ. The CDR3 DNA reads TGTGCCAGCAGTAGTATACAGGGGGGGTACACTGAAGCTTTCTTT. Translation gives CASSSIQGGYTEAFF.

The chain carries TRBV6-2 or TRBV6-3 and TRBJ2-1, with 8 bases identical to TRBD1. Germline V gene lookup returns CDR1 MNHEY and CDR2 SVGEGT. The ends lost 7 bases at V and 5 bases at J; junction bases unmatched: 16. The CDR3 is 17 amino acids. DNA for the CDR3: TGTGCCAGCATCCCGAAATTCCAGGGGGCCGTCAACAATGAGCAGTTCTTC. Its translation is CASIPKFQGAVNNEQFF.

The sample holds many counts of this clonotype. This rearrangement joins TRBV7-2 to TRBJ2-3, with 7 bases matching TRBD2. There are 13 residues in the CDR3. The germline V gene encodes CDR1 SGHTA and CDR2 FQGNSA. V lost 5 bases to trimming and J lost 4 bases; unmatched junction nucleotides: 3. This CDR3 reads CASSTGLADTQYF. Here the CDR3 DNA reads TGTGCCAGCAGCACAGGACTAGCAGATACGCAGTATTTT.

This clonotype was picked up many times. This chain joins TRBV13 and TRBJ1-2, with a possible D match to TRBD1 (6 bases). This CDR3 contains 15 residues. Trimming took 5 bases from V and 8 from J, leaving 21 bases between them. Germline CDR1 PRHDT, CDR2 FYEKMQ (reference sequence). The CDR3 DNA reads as TGTGCCAGCAGCGACAGGACGGCTGCGGATGCCGGCTACACCTTC. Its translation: CASSDRTAADAGYTF.

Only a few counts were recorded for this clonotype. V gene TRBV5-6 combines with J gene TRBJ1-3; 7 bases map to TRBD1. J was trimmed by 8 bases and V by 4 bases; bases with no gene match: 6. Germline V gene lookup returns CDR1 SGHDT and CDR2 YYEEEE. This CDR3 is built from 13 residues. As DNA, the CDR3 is TGTGCCAGCAGCCTGGAGGGGGCCTACACCATATATTTT. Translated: CASSLEGAYTIYF.

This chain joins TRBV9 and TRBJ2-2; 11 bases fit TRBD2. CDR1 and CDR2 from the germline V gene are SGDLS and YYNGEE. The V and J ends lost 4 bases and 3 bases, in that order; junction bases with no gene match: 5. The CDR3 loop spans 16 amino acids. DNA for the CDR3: TGTGCCAGCAGCCCACTAGCGGGAGTGGACACCGGGGAGCTGTTTTTT. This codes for CASSPLAGVDTGELFF.

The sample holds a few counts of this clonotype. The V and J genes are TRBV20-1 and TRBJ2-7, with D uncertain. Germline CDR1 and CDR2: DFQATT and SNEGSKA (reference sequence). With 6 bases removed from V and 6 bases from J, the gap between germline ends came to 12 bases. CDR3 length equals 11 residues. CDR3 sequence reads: CSATRSPEQYF. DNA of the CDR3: TGCAGTGCGACCCGATCCCCCGAGCAGTACTTC.

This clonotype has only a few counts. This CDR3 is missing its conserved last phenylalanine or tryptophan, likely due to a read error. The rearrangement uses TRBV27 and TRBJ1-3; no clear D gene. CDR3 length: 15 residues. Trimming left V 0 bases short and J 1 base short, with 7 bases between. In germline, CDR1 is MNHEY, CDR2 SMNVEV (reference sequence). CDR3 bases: TGTGCCAGCAGTTTATCAGGGTATTCTGGAAACACCATATATCTT. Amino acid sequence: CASSLSGYSGNTIYL.

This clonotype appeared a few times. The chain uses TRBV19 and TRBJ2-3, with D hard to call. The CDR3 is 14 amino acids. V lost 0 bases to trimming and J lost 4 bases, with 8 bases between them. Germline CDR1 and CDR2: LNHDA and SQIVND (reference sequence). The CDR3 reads CASSIEPPPDTQYF. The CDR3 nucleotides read TGTGCCAGTAGTATAGAGCCACCACCAGATACGCAGTATTTT.

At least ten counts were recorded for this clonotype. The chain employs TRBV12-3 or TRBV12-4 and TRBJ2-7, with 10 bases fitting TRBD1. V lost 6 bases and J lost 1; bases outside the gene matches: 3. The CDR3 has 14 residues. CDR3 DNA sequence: TGTGCCAGCAGCCGGGACAGGGGATCCTACGAGCAGTACTTC. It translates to CASSRDRGSYEQYF.

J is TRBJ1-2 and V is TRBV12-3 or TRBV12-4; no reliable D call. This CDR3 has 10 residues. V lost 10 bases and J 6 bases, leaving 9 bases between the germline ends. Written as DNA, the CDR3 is TGTGCCACCCTAAACGATGGCTACACCTTC. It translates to CATLNDGYTF.